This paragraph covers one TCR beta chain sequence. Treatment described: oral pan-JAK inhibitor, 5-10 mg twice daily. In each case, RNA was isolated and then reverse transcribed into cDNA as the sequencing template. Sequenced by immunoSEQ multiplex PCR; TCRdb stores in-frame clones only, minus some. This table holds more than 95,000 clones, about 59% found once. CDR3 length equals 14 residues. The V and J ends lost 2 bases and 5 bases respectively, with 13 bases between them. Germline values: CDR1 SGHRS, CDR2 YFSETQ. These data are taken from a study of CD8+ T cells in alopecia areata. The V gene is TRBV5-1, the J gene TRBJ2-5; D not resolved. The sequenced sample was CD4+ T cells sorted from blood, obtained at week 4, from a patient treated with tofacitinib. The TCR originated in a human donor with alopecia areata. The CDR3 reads CASSLQIGSETQYF. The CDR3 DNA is TGCGCCAGCAGCTTACAGATCGGAAGCGAGACCCAGTACTTC.